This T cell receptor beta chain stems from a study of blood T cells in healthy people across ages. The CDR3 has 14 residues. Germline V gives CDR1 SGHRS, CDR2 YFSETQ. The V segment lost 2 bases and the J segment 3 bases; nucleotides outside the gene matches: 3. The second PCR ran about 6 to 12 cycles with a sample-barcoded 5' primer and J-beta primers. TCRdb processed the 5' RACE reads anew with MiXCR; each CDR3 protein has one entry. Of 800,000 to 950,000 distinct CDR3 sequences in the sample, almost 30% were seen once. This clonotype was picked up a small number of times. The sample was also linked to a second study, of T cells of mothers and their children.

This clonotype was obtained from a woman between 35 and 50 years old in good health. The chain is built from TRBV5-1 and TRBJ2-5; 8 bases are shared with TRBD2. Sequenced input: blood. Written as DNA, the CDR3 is TGCGCCAGCAGCTTACTAGCGGTGAAAGAGACCCAGTACTTC. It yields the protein CASSLLAVKETQYF.